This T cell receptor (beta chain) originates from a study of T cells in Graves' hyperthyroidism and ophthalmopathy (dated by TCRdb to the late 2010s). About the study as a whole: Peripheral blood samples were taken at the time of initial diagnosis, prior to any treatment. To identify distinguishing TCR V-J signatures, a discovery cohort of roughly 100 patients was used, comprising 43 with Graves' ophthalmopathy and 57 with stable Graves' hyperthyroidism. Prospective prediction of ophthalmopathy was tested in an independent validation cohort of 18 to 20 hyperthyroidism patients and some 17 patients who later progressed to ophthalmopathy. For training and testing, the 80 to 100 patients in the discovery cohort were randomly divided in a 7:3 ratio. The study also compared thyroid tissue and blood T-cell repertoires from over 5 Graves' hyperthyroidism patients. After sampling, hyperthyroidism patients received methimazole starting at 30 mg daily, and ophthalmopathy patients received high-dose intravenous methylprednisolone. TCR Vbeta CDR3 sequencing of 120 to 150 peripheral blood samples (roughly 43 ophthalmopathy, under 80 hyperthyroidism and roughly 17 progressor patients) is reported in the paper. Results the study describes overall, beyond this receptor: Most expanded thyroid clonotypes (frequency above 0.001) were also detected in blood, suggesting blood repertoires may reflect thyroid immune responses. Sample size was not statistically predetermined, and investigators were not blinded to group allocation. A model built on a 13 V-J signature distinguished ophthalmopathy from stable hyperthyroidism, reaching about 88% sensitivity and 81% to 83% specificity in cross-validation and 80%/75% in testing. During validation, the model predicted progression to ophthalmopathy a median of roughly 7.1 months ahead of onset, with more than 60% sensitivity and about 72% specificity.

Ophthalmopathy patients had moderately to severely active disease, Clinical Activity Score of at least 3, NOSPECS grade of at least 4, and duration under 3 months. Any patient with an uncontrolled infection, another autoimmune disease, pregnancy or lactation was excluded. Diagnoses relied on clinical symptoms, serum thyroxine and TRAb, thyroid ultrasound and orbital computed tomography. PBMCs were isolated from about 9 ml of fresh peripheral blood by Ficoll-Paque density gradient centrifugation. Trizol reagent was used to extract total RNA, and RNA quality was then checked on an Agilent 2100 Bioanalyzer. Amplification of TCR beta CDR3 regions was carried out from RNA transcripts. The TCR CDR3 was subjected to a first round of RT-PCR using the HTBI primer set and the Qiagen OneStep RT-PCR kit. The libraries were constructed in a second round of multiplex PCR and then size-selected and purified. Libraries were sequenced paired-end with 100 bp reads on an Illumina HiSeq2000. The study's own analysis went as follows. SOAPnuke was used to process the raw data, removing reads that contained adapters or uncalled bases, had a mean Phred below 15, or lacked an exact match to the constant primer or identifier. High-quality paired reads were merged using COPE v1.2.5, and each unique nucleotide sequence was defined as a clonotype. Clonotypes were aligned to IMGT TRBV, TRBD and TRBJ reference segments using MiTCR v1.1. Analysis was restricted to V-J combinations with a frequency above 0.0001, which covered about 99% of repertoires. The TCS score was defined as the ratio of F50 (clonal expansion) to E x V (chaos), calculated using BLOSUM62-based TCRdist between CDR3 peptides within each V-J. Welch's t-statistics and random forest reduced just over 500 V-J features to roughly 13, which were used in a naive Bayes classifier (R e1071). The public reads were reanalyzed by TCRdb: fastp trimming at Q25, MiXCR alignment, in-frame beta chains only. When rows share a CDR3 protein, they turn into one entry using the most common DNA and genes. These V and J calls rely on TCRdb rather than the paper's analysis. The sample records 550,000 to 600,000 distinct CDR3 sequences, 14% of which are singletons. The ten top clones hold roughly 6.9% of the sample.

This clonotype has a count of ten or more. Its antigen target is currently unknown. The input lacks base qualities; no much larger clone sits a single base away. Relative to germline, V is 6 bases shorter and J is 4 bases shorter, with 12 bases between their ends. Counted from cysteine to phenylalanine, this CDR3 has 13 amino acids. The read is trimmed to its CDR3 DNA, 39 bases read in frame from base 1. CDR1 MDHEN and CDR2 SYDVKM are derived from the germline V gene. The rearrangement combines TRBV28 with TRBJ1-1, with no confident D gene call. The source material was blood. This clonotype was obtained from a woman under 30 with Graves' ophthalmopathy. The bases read TGTGCCAGCAGGAATGTGAAGGGCACTGAAGCTTTCTTT. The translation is CASRNVKGTEAFF.